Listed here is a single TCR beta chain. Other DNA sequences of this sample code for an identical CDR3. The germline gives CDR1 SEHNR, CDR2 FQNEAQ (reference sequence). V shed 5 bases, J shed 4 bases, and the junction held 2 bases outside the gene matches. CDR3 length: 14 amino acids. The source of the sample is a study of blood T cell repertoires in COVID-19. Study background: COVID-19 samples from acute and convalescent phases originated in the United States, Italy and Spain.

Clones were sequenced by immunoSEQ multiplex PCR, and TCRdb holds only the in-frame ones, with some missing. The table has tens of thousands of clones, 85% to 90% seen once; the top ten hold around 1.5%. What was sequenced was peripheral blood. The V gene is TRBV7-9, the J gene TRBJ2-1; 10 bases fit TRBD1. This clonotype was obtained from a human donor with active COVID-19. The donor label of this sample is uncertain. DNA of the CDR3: TGTGCCAGCAGCCTGGGACAGGGGTACAATGAGCAGTTCTTC. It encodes CASSLGQGYNEQFF.